Listed below are T cell receptor beta chains from one sample, sequenced in a study of identical twins. TCRdb used MiXCR to reprocess the 5' RACE reads, holding one entry per CDR3 protein. The data contain about 280,000 distinct CDR3 sequences, under 9.5% of them singletons. These data also featured in a second study, about yellow fever vaccine responses in identical twins.

The specimen was memory (CD45RO+) T cells sorted from blood. The source is a woman aged 18-29 years in good health. Both conserved end residues are part of each CDR3. The order of the fields is D gene, clone size, V gene, J gene, CDR3 protein, CDR3 DNA. D genes are given only for firm matches. Size values are once, few and many counts, or a class for expanded clones, and some rows have none.

d_call: TRBD1
clone_size: few
v_call: TRBV28
j_call: TRBJ1-5
cdr3_aa: CASTNADRGNQPQHF
cdr3_nt: TGTGCCAGCACCAATGCGGACAGGGGGAATCAGCCCCAGCATTTT

d_call: .
clone_size: many
v_call: TRBV7-8
j_call: TRBJ2-1
cdr3_aa: CASSLSKAAGAEQFF
cdr3_nt: TGTGCCAGCAGCTTATCCAAGGCGGCCGGGGCTGAGCAGTTCTTC

d_call: .
clone_size: few
v_call: TRBV12-3/TRBV12-4
j_call: TRBJ2-7
cdr3_aa: CASKARGEQYF
cdr3_nt: TGTGCCAGCAAAGCCCGGGGCGAGCAGTACTTC

d_call: TRBD2
clone_size: many
v_call: TRBV12-3/TRBV12-4
j_call: TRBJ2-7
cdr3_aa: CASSLGLADEQYF
cdr3_nt: TGTGCCAGCAGTTTGGGACTAGCCGACGAGCAGTACTTC

d_call: .
clone_size: .
v_call: TRBV3-1
j_call: TRBJ1-2
cdr3_aa: CASSQGPPGYTF
cdr3_nt: TGTGCCAGCAGCCAAGGTCCCCCTGGCTACACCTTC

d_call: .
clone_size: .
v_call: TRBV6-1
j_call: TRBJ1-5
cdr3_aa: CASSPSGRGGNQPQHF
cdr3_nt: TGTGCCAGCAGTCCTTCCGGGCGGGGTGGGAATCAGCCCCAGCATTTT

d_call: .
clone_size: .
v_call: TRBV11-3
j_call: TRBJ2-2
cdr3_aa: CASSPGEVTGELFF
cdr3_nt: TGTGCCAGCAGCCCGGGGGAGGTTACCGGGGAGCTGTTTTTT

d_call: TRBD2
clone_size: few
v_call: TRBV27
j_call: TRBJ2-3
cdr3_aa: CASTSYFSGTLTDTQYF
cdr3_nt: TGTGCCAGCACCTCCTACTTTAGCGGGACTCTAACAGATACGCAGTATTTT

d_call: .
clone_size: .
v_call: TRBV20-1
j_call: TRBJ2-3
cdr3_aa: CSARLRRTLDTQYF
cdr3_nt: TGCAGTGCTAGACTACGGAGAACCTTGGATACGCAGTATTTT

d_call: .
clone_size: .
v_call: TRBV20-1
j_call: TRBJ2-1
cdr3_aa: CSARVGVEQFF
cdr3_nt: TGCAGTGCTAGAGTGGGAGTCGAGCAGTTCTTC

d_call: .
clone_size: many
v_call: TRBV5-1
j_call: TRBJ2-5
cdr3_aa: CASSLKGVVGETQYF
cdr3_nt: TGCGCCAGCAGCTTGAAGGGGGTTGTCGGAGAGACCCAGTACTTC

d_call: .
clone_size: few
v_call: TRBV6-1
j_call: TRBJ1-3
cdr3_aa: CASSETPGYSGNTIYF
cdr3_nt: TGTGCCAGCAGTGAAACCCCCGGGTACTCTGGAAACACCATATATTTT

d_call: TRBD2
clone_size: many
v_call: TRBV5-1
j_call: TRBJ2-1
cdr3_aa: CASSQKVGGALLPSYNEQFF
cdr3_nt: TGCGCCAGCAGCCAGAAAGTGGGAGGGGCACTCCTCCCCTCCTACAATGAGCAGTTCTTC

d_call: TRBD1
clone_size: many
v_call: TRBV28
j_call: TRBJ1-6
cdr3_aa: CASSPGQGNNSPLHF
cdr3_nt: TGTGCCAGCAGTCCCGGACAGGGTAATAATTCACCCCTCCACTTT

d_call: .
clone_size: .
v_call: TRBV29-1
j_call: TRBJ2-7
cdr3_aa: CSVVDNSYEQYF
cdr3_nt: TGCAGCGTTGTCGACAACTCCTACGAGCAGTACTTC

d_call: .
clone_size: many
v_call: TRBV7-2
j_call: TRBJ1-4
cdr3_aa: CASSLVGQKDEKLFF
cdr3_nt: TGTGCCAGCAGCTTAGTAGGACAGAAGGATGAAAAACTGTTTTTT

d_call: .
clone_size: .
v_call: TRBV5-1
j_call: TRBJ2-1
cdr3_aa: CASSNGPYGGYNEQFF
cdr3_nt: TGCGCCAGCAGCAATGGCCCCTATGGGGGCTACAATGAGCAGTTCTTC

d_call: .
clone_size: many
v_call: TRBV27
j_call: TRBJ1-5
cdr3_aa: CASSPGENNQPQHF
cdr3_nt: TGTGCCAGCAGTCCGGGGGAGAACAATCAGCCCCAGCATTTT

d_call: .
clone_size: many
v_call: TRBV2
j_call: TRBJ1-5
cdr3_aa: CASKTDYSNQPQHF
cdr3_nt: TGTGCCAGCAAAACAGATTATAGCAATCAGCCCCAGCATTTT

d_call: .
clone_size: few
v_call: TRBV5-1
j_call: TRBJ1-3
cdr3_aa: CASSLAGLGFGNTISF
cdr3_nt: TGCGCCAGCAGCTTGGCGGGGCTTGGGTTCGGAAACACCATATCTTTT

d_call: TRBD1
clone_size: .
v_call: TRBV24-1
j_call: TRBJ2-1
cdr3_aa: CATSDPRQGDENEQFF
cdr3_nt: TGTGCCACCAGTGATCCTAGGCAGGGGGATGAAAATGAGCAGTTCTTC

d_call: TRBD1
clone_size: few
v_call: TRBV25-1
j_call: TRBJ1-1
cdr3_aa: CASSESPFQGEGGEAFF
cdr3_nt: TGTGCCAGCAGTGAATCCCCCTTCCAGGGGGAAGGAGGGGAAGCTTTCTTT

d_call: .
clone_size: few
v_call: TRBV6-1
j_call: TRBJ2-7
cdr3_aa: CASRGSLDTYEQYF
cdr3_nt: TGTGCCAGCAGGGGGTCCCTCGACACTTACGAGCAGTACTTC

d_call: .
clone_size: .
v_call: TRBV14
j_call: TRBJ2-1
cdr3_aa: CASSQRGSLYNEQFF
cdr3_nt: TGTGCCAGCAGCCAAAGGGGCTCCCTCTACAATGAGCAGTTCTTC

d_call: .
clone_size: few
v_call: TRBV5-6
j_call: TRBJ1-5
cdr3_aa: CASSLKPSESNQPQHF
cdr3_nt: TGTGCCAGCAGCTTGAAGCCTTCGGAGAGCAATCAGCCCCAGCATTTT